The clone carrying this T cell receptor (beta chain) has a handful of counts. Its antigen is still unknown. The repertoire was sequenced with immunoSEQ multiplex PCR; TCRdb's copy has only in-frame clones and lacks some. Among 25,000 to 30,000 clones listed, around four fifths were seen once. This entry is derived from a study of lymphopenia after photon versus proton radiotherapy. Findings of the study overall: Photon-treated patients lost naive T cells and TCR diversity; proton-treated stayed stable. Post-nadir diversity loss with photons came from oligoclonal expansion, particularly CD8+ Temra cells.

Trimming pared 0 bases from V and 3 bases from J, leaving 4 bases between. This CDR3 has 13 residues. Germline-derived CDR1 and CDR2 are SGHRS and YFSETQ. The chain joins TRBV5-1 to TRBJ2-1; D unresolved. The sequence derives from a woman in her forties or fifties with pancreatic cancer. The material sequenced was peripheral blood, taken from a patient treated with photon-based radiotherapy. CDR3 sequence (DNA): TGCGCCAGCAGCTTGGTGGGCTACAATGAGCAGTTCTTC. It specifies CASSLVGYNEQFF.